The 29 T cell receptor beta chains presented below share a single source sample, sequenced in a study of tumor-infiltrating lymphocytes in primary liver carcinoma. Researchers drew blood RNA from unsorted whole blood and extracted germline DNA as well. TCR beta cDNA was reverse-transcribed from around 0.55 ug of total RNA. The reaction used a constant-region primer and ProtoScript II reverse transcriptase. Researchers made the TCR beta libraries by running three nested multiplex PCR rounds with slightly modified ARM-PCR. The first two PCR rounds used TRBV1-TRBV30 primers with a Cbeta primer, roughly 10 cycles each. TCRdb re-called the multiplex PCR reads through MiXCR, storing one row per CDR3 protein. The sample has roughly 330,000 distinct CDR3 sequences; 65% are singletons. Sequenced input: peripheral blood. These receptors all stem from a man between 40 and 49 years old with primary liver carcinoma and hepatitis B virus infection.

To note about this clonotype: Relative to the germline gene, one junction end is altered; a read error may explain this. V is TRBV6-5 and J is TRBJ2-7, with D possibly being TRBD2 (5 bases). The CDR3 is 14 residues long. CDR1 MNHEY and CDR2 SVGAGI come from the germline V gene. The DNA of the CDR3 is TGTGTCAGCAGTTTTGAGAGGAGGTCCTACGAGCAGTACTTC. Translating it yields CVSSFERRSYEQYF.

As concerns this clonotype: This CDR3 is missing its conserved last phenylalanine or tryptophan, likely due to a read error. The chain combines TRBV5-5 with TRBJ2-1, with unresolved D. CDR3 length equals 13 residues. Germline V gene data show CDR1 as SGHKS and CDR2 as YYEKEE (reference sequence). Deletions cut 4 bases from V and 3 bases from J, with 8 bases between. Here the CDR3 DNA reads TGTGCCAGCAGCGGGATTGACTACAATGAGCAGTTCCTC. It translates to CASSGIDYNEQFL.

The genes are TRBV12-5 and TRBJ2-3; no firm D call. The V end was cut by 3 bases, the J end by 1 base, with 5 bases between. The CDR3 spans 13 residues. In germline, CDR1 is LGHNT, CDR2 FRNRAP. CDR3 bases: TGTGCTAGTGGTTTTCAGGGCACAGATACGCAGTATTTT. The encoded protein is CASGFQGTDTQYF.

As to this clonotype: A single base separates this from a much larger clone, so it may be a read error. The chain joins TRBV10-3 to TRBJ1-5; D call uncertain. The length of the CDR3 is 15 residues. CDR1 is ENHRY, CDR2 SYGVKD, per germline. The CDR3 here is CAVSSDLAHNQPQHF. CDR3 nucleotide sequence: TGTGCCGTCAGCTCGGACCTGGCCCACAATCAGCCCCAGCATTTT.

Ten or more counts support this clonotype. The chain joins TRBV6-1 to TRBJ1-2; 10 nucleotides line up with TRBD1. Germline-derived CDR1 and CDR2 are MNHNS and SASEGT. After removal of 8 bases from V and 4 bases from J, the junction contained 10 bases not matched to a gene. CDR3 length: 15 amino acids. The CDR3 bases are TGTGCCAGCGGTATGACGGGACAGGGGCTCTATGGCTACACCTTC. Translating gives CASGMTGQGLYGYTF.

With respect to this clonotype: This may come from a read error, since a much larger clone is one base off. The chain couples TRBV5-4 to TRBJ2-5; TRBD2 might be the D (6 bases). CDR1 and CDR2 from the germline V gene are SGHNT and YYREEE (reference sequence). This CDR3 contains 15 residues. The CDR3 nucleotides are TGTGCCAGCAGCTTGCGTCTGGGAGGACAAGGGACCCAGTACTTC. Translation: CASSLRLGGQGTQYF. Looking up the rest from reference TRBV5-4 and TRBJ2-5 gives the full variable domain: ETGVTQSPTHLIKTRGQQVTLRCSSQSGHNTVSWYQQALGQGPQFIFQYYREEENGRGNFPPRFSGLQFPNYSSELNVNALELDDSALYLCASSLRLGGQGTQYFGPGTRLLVL.

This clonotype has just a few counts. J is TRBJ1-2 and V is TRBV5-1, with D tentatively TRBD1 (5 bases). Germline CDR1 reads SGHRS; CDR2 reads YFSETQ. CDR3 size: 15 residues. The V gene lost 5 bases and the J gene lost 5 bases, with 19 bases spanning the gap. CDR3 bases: TGCGCCAGCAGTGAGGTCGCGGGACGGGTGTATGGCTACACCTTC. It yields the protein CASSEVAGRVYGYTF.

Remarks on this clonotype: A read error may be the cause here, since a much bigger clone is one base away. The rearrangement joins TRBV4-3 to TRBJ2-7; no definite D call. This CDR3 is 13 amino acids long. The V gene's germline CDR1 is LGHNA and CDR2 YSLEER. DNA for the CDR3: TGCGCCAGCAGCCAAGATGGGCTTAACGATCAGTACTTC. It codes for CASSQDGLNDQYF.

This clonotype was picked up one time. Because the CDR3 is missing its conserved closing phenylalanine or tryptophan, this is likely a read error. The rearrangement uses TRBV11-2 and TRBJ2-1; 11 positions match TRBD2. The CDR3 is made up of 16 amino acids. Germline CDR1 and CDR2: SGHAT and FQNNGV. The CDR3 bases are TGTACCAGCAGACTGATAACTAGCGGGAGTAGGTATGAGCAGTTCTCC. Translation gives CTSRLITSGSRYEQFS.

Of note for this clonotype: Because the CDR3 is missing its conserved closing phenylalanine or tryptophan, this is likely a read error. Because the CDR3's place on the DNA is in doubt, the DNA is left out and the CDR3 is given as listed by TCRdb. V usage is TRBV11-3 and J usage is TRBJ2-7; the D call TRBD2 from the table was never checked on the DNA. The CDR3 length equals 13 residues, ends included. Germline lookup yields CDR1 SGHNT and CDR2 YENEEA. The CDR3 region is CASSLTPSGEHYI.

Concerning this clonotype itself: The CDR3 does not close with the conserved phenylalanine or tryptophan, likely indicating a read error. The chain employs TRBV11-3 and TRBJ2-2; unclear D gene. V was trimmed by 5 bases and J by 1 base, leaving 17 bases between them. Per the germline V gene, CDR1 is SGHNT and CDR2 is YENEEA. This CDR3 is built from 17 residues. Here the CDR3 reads CASSLNWLGQNTGELFL. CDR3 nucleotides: TGTGCCAGCAGCCTAAATTGGCTCGGGCAGAACACCGGGGAGCTGTTTTTA.

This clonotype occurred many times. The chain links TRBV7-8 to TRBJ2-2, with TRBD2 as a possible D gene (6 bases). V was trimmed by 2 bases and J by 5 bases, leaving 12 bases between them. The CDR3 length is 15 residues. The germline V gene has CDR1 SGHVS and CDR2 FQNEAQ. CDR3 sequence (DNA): TGTGCCAGCAGCTTAAAGGCGGGATCTACCGGGGAGCTGTTTTTT. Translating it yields CASSLKAGSTGELFF.

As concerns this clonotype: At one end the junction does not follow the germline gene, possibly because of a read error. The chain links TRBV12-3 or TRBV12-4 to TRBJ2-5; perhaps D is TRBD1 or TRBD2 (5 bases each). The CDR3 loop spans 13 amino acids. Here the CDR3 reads CAISFGTQETQCF. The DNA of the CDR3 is TGTGCCATCAGTTTCGGGACCCAAGAGACCCAGTGCTTC.

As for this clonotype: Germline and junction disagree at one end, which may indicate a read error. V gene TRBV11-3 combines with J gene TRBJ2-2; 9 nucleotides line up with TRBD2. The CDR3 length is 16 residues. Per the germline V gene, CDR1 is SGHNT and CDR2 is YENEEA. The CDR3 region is CANSLVAGVNAGELFF. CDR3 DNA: TGTGCCAATAGCTTAGTAGCGGGAGTGAACGCCGGGGAGCTGTTTTTT.

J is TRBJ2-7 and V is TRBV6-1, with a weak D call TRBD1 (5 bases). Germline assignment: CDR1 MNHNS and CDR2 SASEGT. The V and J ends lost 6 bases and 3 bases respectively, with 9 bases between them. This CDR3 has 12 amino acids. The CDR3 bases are TGTGCCAGCAGGGACAAGGGCTACGAGCAGTACTTC. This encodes CASRDKGYEQYF.

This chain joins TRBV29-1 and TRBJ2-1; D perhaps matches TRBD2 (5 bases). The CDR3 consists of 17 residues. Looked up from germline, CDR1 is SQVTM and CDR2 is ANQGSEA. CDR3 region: CSVTTAEGRIIFREQFF. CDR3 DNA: TGCAGTGTAACCACCGCAGAGGGTCGAATCATATTCAGGGAGCAGTTCTTC.

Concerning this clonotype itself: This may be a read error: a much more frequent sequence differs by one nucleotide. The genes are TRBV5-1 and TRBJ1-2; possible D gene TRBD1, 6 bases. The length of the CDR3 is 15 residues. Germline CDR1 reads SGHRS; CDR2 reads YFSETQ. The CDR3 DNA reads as TGCACCAGCAGCTTGGTTTACGACAGGATCTATGGCTACACCTTC. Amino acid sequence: CTSSLVYDRIYGYTF.

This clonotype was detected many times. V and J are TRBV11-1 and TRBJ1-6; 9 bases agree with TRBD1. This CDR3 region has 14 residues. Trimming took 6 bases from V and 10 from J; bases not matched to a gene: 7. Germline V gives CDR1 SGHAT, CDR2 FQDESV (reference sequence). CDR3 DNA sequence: TGTGCCAGCAGTCAACAGGGGGCCGGATCACCCCTCCACTTT. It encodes CASSQQGAGSPLHF.

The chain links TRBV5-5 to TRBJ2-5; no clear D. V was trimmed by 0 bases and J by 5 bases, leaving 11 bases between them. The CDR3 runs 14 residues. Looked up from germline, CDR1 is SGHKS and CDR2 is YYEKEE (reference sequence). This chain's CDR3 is CASSLDAPAETQYF. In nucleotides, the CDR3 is TGTGCCAGCAGCTTGGACGCTCCGGCGGAGACCCAGTACTTC.

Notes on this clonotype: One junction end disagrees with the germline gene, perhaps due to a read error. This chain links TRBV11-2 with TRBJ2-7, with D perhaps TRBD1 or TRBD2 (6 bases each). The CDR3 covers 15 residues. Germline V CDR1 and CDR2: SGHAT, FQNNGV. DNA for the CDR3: TGTACCAGCAGCTTCGAGGGCAGGGGAGGCTACGAGCAGTACTTC. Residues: CTSSFEGRGGYEQYF.

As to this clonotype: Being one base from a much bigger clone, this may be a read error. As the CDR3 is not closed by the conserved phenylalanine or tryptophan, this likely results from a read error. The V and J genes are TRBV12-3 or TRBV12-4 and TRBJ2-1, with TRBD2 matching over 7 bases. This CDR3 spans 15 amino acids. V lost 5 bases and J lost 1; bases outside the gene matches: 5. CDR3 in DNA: TGTGCCAGCAGTGTCGGGGGGTTATCCTACAATGAGCAGTTCCTC. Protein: CASSVGGLSYNEQFL.

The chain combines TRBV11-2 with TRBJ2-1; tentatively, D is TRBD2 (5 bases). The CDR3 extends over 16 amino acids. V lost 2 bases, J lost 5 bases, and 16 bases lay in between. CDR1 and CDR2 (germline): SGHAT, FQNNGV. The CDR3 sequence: CASSLILLPGNNEQFF. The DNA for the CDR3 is TGTGCCAGCAGCTTAATTTTGCTACCGGGAAACAATGAGCAGTTCTTC.

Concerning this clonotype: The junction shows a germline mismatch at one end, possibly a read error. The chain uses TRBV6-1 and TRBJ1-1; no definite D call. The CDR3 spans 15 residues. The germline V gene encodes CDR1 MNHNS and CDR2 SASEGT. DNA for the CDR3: TGTGCCAGCAGTGAAAGGACCCTTGGGAACACTGAAGCTTTATTT. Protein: CASSERTLGNTEALF.

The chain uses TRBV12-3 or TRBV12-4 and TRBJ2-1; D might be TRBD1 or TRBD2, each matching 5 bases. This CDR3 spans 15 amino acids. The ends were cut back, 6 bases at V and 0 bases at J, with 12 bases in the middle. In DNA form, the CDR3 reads TGTGCCAGCAGACCCGCAGGGAGCTCCTACAATGAGCAGTTCTTC. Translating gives CASRPAGSSYNEQFF.

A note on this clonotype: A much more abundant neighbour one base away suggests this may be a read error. CDR3 protein: CASTYLGLGGHYEQYF. CDR3 nucleotides: TGTGCCAGCACTTATCTAGGGCTTGGCGGTCACTACGAGCAGTACTTC. The chain has TRBV6-6 and TRBJ2-7; unclear D gene. The germline CDR1 and CDR2 sequences are MNHNY and SVGAGI (reference sequence). The CDR3 is made up of 16 amino acids. V gave up 7 bases and J gave up 3 bases, with 22 bases separating them.

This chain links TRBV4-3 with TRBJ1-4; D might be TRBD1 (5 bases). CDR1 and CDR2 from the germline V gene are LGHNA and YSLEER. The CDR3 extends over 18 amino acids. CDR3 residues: CGGSQAPSGGAPIEKLFF. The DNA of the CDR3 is TGCGGCGGCAGCCAAGCTCCATCGGGCGGGGCGCCTATTGAAAAACTGTTTTTT.

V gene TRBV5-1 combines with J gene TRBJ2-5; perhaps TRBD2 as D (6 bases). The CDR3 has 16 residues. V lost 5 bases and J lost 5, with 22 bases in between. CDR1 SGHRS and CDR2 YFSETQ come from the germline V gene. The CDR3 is CASRPNSGSSKETQYF. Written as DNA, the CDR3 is TGCGCCAGCAGACCAAATAGCGGATCCTCTAAGGAGACCCAGTACTTC.

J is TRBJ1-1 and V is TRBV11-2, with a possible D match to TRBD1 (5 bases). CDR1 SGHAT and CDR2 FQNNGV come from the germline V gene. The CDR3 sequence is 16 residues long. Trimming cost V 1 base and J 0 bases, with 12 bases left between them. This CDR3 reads CASSLAPGRMNTEAFF. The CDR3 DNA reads TGTGCCAGCAGCTTAGCTCCAGGGAGAATGAACACTGAAGCTTTCTTT.

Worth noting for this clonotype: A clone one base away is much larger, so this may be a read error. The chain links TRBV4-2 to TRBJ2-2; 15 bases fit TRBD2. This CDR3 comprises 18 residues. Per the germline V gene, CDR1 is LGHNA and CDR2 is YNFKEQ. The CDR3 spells CASRPGLAGGENIGELFF. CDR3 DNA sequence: TGTGCCAGCAGACCGGGACTAGCGGGAGGTGAAAACATCGGGGAGCTGTTTTTT.